The clone carrying this T cell receptor (beta chain) was seen repeatedly, ten times or more. The CDR3 is made up of 12 amino acids. Per germline, CDR1 SGHVS and CDR2 FNYEAQ. Trimming stripped 6 bases from V and 6 bases from J, with 10 bases between. It was with unique molecular identifiers that the TCRbeta library was prepared. TCRdb re-analysed the PCR reads in MiXCR, keeping a single row per CDR3 protein. The sample has over 150,000 distinct CDR3 sequences; around 7% are singletons. This entry is derived from a study of T-cell reconstitution after alpha-beta-depleted transplantation in children. The chain is built from TRBV7-6 and TRBJ2-3; D is unresolved. The sequence came from a human donor who donated a stem cell graft to a child with Wiskott-Aldrich syndrome. The sample here was PBMCs from the stem cell graft donor, taken from the stem cell graft. CDR3 in amino acids: CASSLVGDTQYF. As DNA, the CDR3 is TGTGCCAGCAGTTTGGTCGGGGATACGCAGTATTTT.